A single sample is the source of the 8 T cell receptor beta chains below, sequenced in a study of cytomegalovirus exposure and HLA in healthy donors. Primers for the PCR totalled 60 Vbeta and 13 Jbeta. Method: immunoSEQ multiplex PCR; TCRdb's copy keeps in-frame clones and lacks some. The data contain about 130,000 clones, roughly 89% of them seen just once; the ten biggest clones take up roughly 5.2%. The source material was PBMCs. These receptors were taken from a woman in her thirties in good health and CMV-seronegative.

The chain links TRBV6-5 to TRBJ1-1; TRBD1 matches at 7 bases. V lost 0 bases, J lost 2 bases, and 3 bases stayed unmatched. In germline, CDR1 is MNHEY, CDR2 SVGAGI. The CDR3 runs to 15 residues. The CDR3 DNA follows: TGTGCCAGCAGTTACTCGACAGGGCCCAACACTGAAGCTTTCTTT. It is translated as CASSYSTGPNTEAFF.

The chain links TRBV7-8 to TRBJ2-5; 7 positions match TRBD1. The J call could be wrong; TRBJ2-7 is a better fit for the DNA end. Germline V lookup: CDR1 SGHVS, CDR2 FQNEAQ. The CDR3 covers 14 residues. CDR3 protein: CASSLQEGAYEQYF. In nucleotides, the CDR3 is TGTGCCAGCAGCCTCCAAGAGGGGGCTTACGAGCAGTACTTC.

The chain has TRBV7-8 and TRBJ1-4; D gene ambiguous. V lost 0 bases, J lost 7 bases, and 15 bases lay in between. CDR3 length equals 16 residues. Germline CDR1 is SGHVS and CDR2 is FQNEAQ. The CDR3 here is CASSLALGRLGEKLFF. The CDR3 DNA sequence: TGTGCCAGCAGCTTAGCGCTGGGGAGGTTGGGTGAAAAACTGTTTTTT.

The CDR3, as DNA: TGTGCCAGCAGCAAAAGGCGGGAGTCCCCAGATACGCAGTATTTT. It encodes CASSKRRESPDTQYF. The V call is TRBV21-1, the J call TRBJ2-3; no check of the table's D call, TRBD2, against the DNA was made. TRBV21-1 is shown as a pseudogene. The CDR3 is made up of 15 amino acids.

The CDR3 nucleotides are TGTGCCAGACCCGGCGGGCCTAACTATGGCTACACCTTC. Translated: CARPGGPNYGYTF. The V and J genes are TRBV2 and TRBJ1-2; unclear D gene. This CDR3 region has 13 residues. V lost 9 bases, J lost 0 bases, and 11 bases lay in between. CDR1 and CDR2 (germline): SNHLY, FYNNEI.

This rearrangement joins TRBV7-2 to TRBJ2-7; D gene unclear. V was trimmed by 5 bases and J by 2 bases, leaving 7 bases between them. The CDR3 contains 12 residues. CDR1 SGHTA and CDR2 FQGNSA come from the germline V gene. CDR3 coding DNA: TGTGCCAGCAGCCGACATCCCTACGAGCAGTACTTC. It translates to CASSRHPYEQYF.

The J gene is TRBJ1-2, the V gene TRBV18, with D possibly being TRBD1 (5 bases). The CDR3 runs 15 residues. V gave up 3 bases and J gave up 5 bases, with 16 bases separating them. Per germline, CDR1 KGHSH and CDR2 LQKENI. This CDR3 reads CASSPTLGGTYGYTF. For the CDR3, the DNA is TGTGCCAGCTCACCGACCTTGGGGGGGACGTATGGCTACACCTTC.

The chain employs TRBV27 and TRBJ2-7; no clear D. Trimming stripped 2 bases from V and 3 bases from J, with 8 bases between. Germline lookup yields CDR1 MNHEY and CDR2 SMNVEV (reference sequence). The CDR3 covers 13 residues. The CDR3 sequence is CASSLTIGYEQYF. The CDR3 DNA reads TGTGCCAGCAGTTTAACCATCGGCTACGAGCAGTACTTC.